This is a list of T cell receptor beta chains from one sample in a study of blood T cells in healthy people across ages. TCRdb recomputed calls from the 5' RACE reads with MiXCR, one row per CDR3 protein. The sample consists of 800,000 to 950,000 distinct CDR3 sequences, 29% of them appearing once. The sample also formed part of further work on T cells of mothers and their children.

The sequenced sample was blood. These receptors came from a woman in her forties in good health. Each CDR3 is given with its conserved first and last residue. Each record gives: J gene, clone size, D gene, V gene, CDR3 DNA, CDR3 protein. D genes are given only for firm matches. Expanded clones get a size class; other rows say once, few or many, or leave the size out.

>TRBJ1-5|-|-|TRBV27
TGTGCCAGCAGAGAAGACGGGAACAGCAATCAGCCCCGGCATTTT
CASREDGNSNQPRHF
>TRBJ2-1|few|TRBD1|TRBV3-1
TGTGCCAGCAGCCAAGACCCCCCGGGACAGGTGGACAATGAGCAGTTCTTC
CASSQDPPGQVDNEQFF
>TRBJ2-5|many|TRBD1|TRBV24-1
TGTGCCACCCAACCTACAGGGGAGTACCAAGAGACCCAGTACTTC
CATQPTGEYQETQYF
>TRBJ2-1|once|TRBD2|TRBV3-1
TGTGCCAGCAGCCAAGGACTAGCGGGAGACCCCTCCTACAATGAGCAGTTCTTC
CASSQGLAGDPSYNEQFF
>TRBJ2-3|few|TRBD2|TRBV3-1
TGTGCCAGCAGCCAAGGCGGTAGCGGGGGGTCAGATACGCAGTATTTT
CASSQGGSGGSDTQYF
>TRBJ2-1|few|TRBD1|TRBV28
TGTGCCAGCAGTTCTCAGGGGGCTCCGGGAAATGAGCAGTTCTTC
CASSSQGAPGNEQFF
>TRBJ2-7|many|TRBD2|TRBV9
TGTGCCAGCAGCCCGAGCGGGGGGGCCGTATACGAGCAGTACTTC
CASSPSGGAVYEQYF
>TRBJ2-5|few|TRBD2|TRBV29-1
TGCAGCGTTGAAGGACTAGCGGGCCGTGGGACCCAGTACTTC
CSVEGLAGRGTQYF
>TRBJ2-3|few|-|TRBV27
TGTGCCAGCAGTTTATGGGCTAGTCTTCCAGATACGCAGTATTTT
CASSLWASLPDTQYF
>TRBJ1-6|few|-|TRBV6-1
TGTGCCAGCTGCGGCGGGGTTGGCAATTCACCCCTCCACTTT
CASCGGVGNSPLHF
>TRBJ2-3|-|-|TRBV7-2
TGTGCCAGCAGCTCCCCTGTGGGGGGGCCAGATACGCAGTATTTT
CASSSPVGGPDTQYF
>TRBJ2-7|few|-|TRBV12-5
TGTGCTAGTGAGCGGGCTGGATCCGAGCAGTACTTC
CASERAGSEQYF
>TRBJ1-2|-|-|TRBV5-8
TGTGCCAGCAGCTCGGACGGACAGTATGGCTACACCTTC
CASSSDGQYGYTF
>TRBJ2-6|many|-|TRBV7-2
TGTGCCAGCAGCTTAGCGCTAGGGGCTGGGGCCAACGTCCTGACTTTC
CASSLALGAGANVLTF
>TRBJ1-6|many|-|TRBV7-2
TGTGCCAGCAGCTTTTCAGATAATTCACCCCTCCACTTT
CASSFSDNSPLHF
>TRBJ1-1|few|TRBD1|TRBV5-1
TGCGCCAGCAGCGGGCAGGGGGACGCTGAAGCTTTCTTT
CASSGQGDAEAFF
>TRBJ2-3|few|-|TRBV28
TGTGCCACCATCGGCACAGATACGCAGTATTTT
CATIGTDTQYF
>TRBJ2-7|once|-|TRBV7-9
TGTGCCAGCAGCCCACCCAGGCTCTCCTACGAGCAGTACTTC
CASSPPRLSYEQYF
>TRBJ2-1|few|TRBD2|TRBV27
TGTGCCAGCAGTTTATCAGCGGGGGGAGCGAATGAGCAGTTCTTC
CASSLSAGGANEQFF
>TRBJ1-2|-|TRBD1|TRBV11-2
TGTGCCAGCAGCTTGACAGGGGGAGATTCGGGCTACACCTTC
CASSLTGGDSGYTF
>TRBJ1-2|many|-|TRBV28
TGTGCCAGCAGTTTAAGCAAATATGGCTACACCTTC
CASSLSKYGYTF
>TRBJ2-3|-|TRBD1|TRBV14
TGTGCCAGCAGCCAAGGTGGGACAGGGAGCCAAGATACGCAGTATTTT
CASSQGGTGSQDTQYF
>TRBJ2-7|many|-|TRBV7-3
TGTGCCAGCAGCTTCGGGGGAAAGGGCGAGCAGTACTTC
CASSFGGKGEQYF
>TRBJ2-7|-|TRBD1|TRBV5-5
TGTGCCAGCAGCTGGGTATCGACAGGGGACGAGCAGTACTTC
CASSWVSTGDEQYF
>TRBJ1-5|-|TRBD1|TRBV6-2/TRBV6-3
TGTGCCAGCAGAGATGACAGGGACGGGGGCAATCAGCCCCAGCATTTT
CASRDDRDGGNQPQHF
>TRBJ2-1|-|-|TRBV5-1
TGCGCCAGCAGCTGGACGGGGGCAGGGGATGAGCAGTTCTTC
CASSWTGAGDEQFF
>TRBJ2-3|few|TRBD2|TRBV30
TGTGCCTGGAGTTACGGGACTAGCGCAGATACGCAGTATTTT
CAWSYGTSADTQYF
>TRBJ1-2|few|-|TRBV18
TGTGCCAGCTCACCGCTTGACGGGACTAACTATGGCTACACCTTC
CASSPLDGTNYGYTF
>TRBJ2-3|many|TRBD1|TRBV6-5
TGTGCCAGCAGACCGGGACAGGTTTCCACAGATACGCAGTATTTT
CASRPGQVSTDTQYF